A single T cell receptor beta chain is shown here with its context. Its cognate antigen is unknown. The data are from a study of cytomegalovirus exposure and HLA in healthy donors. General study findings and limits: The majority of TCR sequences were rare, yet some public TCRs appeared in many donors.

The CDR3 sequence is 16 residues long. V was clipped by 3 bases and J by 4 bases; unmatched bases: 8. Per the germline V gene, CDR1 is SGHRS and CDR2 is YFSETQ. The primer mix had 60 Vbeta and 13 Jbeta primers. Profiling relied on immunoSEQ multiplex PCR, and the TCRdb table lists in-frame clones only, not all of them. The specimen's table records about 130,000 clones. The material sequenced was PBMCs. The clonotype was recovered from a woman in her sixties in good health and CMV-seronegative. V is TRBV5-1 and J is TRBJ1-1, with TRBD1 matching over 11 bases. This chain's CDR3 is CASSWGTGTGGTEAFF. CDR3 coding DNA: TGCGCCAGCAGCTGGGGGACTGGGACAGGGGGCACTGAAGCTTTCTTT.